The 4 T cell receptor beta chains below come from one sample, sequenced in a study of blood T cell repertoires in COVID-19. Only in-frame clones appear in the TCRdb table, and some are missing; sequencing was by immunoSEQ multiplex PCR. The sample includes about 60,000 clones, approximately 80% of them seen just once. Sequenced sample: peripheral blood. The receptors shown here come from a man aged 50 or older with COVID-19, enrolled during active disease.

The gene calls are TRBV6-5 and TRBJ1-1, with 7 bases matching TRBD1. Germline V gene lookup returns CDR1 MNHEY and CDR2 SVGAGI. This CDR3 comprises 16 residues. V lost 3 bases to trimming and J lost 1 base; unmatched junction nucleotides: 8. The CDR3 DNA reads as TGTGCCAGCAGTTATCTCCGGGGACAGAAGAACACTGAAGCTTTCTTT. Amino acid sequence: CASSYLRGQKNTEAFF.

The V and J genes are TRBV28 and TRBJ1-2; no clear D gene. There are 15 residues in the CDR3. Germline CDR1 reads MDHEN; CDR2 reads SYDVKM. V was cut by 6 bases and J by 2 bases, with 16 bases left in between. The CDR3 DNA follows: TGTGCCAGCAGCCCCCCCGGAGTCGACAACTATGGCTACACCTTC. The encoded protein is CASSPPGVDNYGYTF.

The CDR3 DNA is TGTGCCAGTGGACAGGGGGTAGAAAATACGCAGTATTTT. It is translated as CASGQGVENTQYF. The rearrangement uses TRBV6-5 and TRBJ2-3, with 10 bases matching TRBD1. This CDR3 contains 13 residues. Germline-derived CDR1 and CDR2 are MNHEY and SVGAGI. V shed 9 bases, J shed 7 bases, and the junction held 7 bases outside the gene matches.

The chain carries TRBV6-6 and TRBJ1-6; 7 nucleotides align to TRBD1. V was clipped by 4 bases and J by 6 bases; unmatched bases: 9. Germline V CDR1 and CDR2: MNHNY, SVGAGI (reference sequence). The CDR3 has 16 amino acids. The CDR3 DNA reads as TGTGCCAGCAGTTTAGGGGTGGACAGGCGTAATTCACCCCTCCACTTT. The encoded protein is CASSLGVDRRNSPLHF.